This T cell receptor (beta chain) was sequenced during a study of breast tumors, draining lymph nodes, adjacent tissues. This clonotype was seen many times. Its specificity is not known. Regarding the study as a whole: Compared with lymph nodes, tumors were less diverse; compared with nontumor tissue, more.

TCRdb recomputed calls from the multiplex PCR reads with MiXCR, one row per CDR3 protein. The sample lists over 200,000 distinct CDR3 sequences, about 32% seen once, with 1.4% in the top ten. The trim removed 4 bases at V and 6 bases at J, leaving 10 bases unmatched. The germline V gene encodes CDR1 SGDLS and CDR2 YYNGEE. This CDR3 is 16 amino acids long. Breast cancer patients provided tissue from their axillary draining lymph nodes. The TCR was taken from a female donor with breast cancer. Some clones in this sample may be carry-over from other donors' samples. The V call is TRBV9, the J call TRBJ2-1; 10 positions match TRBD2. Sequencing used axillary lymph node tissue. CDR3: CASSTRTSGEGNEQFF. The CDR3 DNA sequence: TGTGCCAGCAGCACCCGGACTAGCGGAGAGGGCAATGAGCAGTTCTTC.